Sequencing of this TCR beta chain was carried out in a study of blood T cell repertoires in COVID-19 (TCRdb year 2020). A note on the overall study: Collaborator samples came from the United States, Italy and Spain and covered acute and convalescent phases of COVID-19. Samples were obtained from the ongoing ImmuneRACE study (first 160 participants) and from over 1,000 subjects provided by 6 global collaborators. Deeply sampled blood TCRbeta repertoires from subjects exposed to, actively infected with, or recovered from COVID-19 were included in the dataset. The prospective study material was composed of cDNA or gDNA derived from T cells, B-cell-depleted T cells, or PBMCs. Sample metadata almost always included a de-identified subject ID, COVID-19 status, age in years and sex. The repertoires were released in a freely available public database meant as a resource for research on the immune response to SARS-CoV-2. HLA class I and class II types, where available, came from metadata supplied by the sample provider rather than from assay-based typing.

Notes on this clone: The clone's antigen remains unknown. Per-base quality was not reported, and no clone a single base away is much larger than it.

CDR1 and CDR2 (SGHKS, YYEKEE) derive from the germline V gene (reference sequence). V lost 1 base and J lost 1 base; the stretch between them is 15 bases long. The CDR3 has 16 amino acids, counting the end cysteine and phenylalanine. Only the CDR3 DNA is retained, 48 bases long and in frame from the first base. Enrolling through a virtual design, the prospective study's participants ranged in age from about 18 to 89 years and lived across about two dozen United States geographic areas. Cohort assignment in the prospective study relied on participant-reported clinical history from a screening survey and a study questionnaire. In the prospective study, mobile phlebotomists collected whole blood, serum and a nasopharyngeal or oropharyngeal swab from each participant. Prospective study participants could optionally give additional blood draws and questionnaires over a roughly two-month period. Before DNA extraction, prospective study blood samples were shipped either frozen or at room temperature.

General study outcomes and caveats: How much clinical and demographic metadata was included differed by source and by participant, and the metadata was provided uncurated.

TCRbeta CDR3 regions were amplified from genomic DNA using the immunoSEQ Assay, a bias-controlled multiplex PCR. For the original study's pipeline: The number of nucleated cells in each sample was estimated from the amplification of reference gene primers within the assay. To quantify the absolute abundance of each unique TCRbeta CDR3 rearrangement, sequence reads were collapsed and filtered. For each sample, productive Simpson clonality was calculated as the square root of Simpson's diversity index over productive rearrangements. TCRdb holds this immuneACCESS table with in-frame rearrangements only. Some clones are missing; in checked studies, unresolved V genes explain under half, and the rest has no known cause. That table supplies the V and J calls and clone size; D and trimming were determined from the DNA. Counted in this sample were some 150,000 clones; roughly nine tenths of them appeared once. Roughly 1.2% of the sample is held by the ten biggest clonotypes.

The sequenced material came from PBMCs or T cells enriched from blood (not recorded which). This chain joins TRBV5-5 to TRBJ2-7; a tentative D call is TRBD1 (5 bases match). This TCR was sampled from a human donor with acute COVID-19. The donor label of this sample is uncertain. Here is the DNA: TGTGCCAGCAGCTTGAGGGGCGACAGAGCTTCCTACGAGCAGTACTTC. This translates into CASSLRGDRASYEQYF.